This is a list of T cell receptor beta chains from one sample in a study of T cells in Graves' hyperthyroidism and ophthalmopathy. MiXCR, run by TCRdb on the multiplex PCR reads, gives a single entry per CDR3 protein. The sample contains approximately 380,000 distinct CDR3 sequences, less than 20% of which appear only once. The sequenced sample was blood. Receptors originate from a man between 18 and 35 years old with Graves' ophthalmopathy. Both conserved end residues are part of each CDR3. Fields, in order: V gene, J gene, clone size, D gene, CDR3 protein. D genes are given only for firm matches. Clone size is not always given. Where it is, it says once, few, many or a class for expanded clones.

TRBV7-7	TRBJ1-4	.	.	CASSPILNEKLFF
TRBV6-2/TRBV6-3	TRBJ1-5	.	TRBD1	CASSYQGAHRSDQPQHF
TRBV7-2	TRBJ1-1	.	.	CASSSDRPSMMNTEAFF
TRBV4-1	TRBJ1-5	.	.	CASSQKTNQPQHF
TRBV6-1	TRBJ2-3	many	.	CASKMGASTDTQYF
TRBV6-1	TRBJ2-5	many	TRBD1	CASTAGGLETQYF
TRBV3-1	TRBJ2-3	many	.	CASSQGGSSTDTQYF
TRBV5-1	TRBJ1-1	many	.	CASSLWEGMNTEAFF
TRBV11-1	TRBJ2-7	many	.	CASSPSHSYEQYF
TRBV9	TRBJ1-1	many	.	CASSVGDGAEAFF
TRBV6-1	TRBJ1-2	many	TRBD1	CASSYGTGGADGYTF
TRBV20-1	TRBJ2-7	many	TRBD2	CSARVVAGTREQYF
TRBV7-9	TRBJ2-1	.	TRBD1	CASSPDRGPGEQFF
TRBV20-1	TRBJ1-1	.	.	CSAREFRKNTEAFF
TRBV5-1	TRBJ1-1	many	.	CASSLEDGLNTEAFF
TRBV5-1	TRBJ2-3	few	.	CASSLARGGGATDTQYF
TRBV7-9	TRBJ1-6	.	.	CASSLANGDNSPLHF